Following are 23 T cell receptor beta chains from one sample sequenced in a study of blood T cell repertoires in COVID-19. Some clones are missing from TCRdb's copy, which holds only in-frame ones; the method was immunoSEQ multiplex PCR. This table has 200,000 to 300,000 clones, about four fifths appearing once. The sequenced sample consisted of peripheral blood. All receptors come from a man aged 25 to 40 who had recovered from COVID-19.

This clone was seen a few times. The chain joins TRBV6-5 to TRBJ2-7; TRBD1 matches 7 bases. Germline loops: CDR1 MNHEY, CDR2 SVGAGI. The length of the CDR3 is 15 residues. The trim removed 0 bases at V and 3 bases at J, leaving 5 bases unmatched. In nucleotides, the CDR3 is TGTGCCAGCAGTTACTCCCTTGGGACAGTCTACGAGCAGTACTTC. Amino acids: CASSYSLGTVYEQYF.

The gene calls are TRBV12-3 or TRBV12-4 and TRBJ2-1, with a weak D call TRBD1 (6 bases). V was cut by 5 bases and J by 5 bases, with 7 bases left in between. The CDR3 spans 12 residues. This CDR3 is CASSGQNNEQFF. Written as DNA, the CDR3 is TGTGCCAGCAGTGGACAGAACAATGAGCAGTTCTTC.

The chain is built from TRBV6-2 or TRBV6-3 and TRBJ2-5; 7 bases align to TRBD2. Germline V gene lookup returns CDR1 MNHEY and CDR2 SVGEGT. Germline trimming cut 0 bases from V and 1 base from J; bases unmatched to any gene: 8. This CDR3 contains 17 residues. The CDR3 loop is CASSYSPLAVRQETQYF. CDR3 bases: TGTGCCAGCAGTTACTCCCCCCTAGCGGTTCGCCAAGAGACCCAGTACTTC.

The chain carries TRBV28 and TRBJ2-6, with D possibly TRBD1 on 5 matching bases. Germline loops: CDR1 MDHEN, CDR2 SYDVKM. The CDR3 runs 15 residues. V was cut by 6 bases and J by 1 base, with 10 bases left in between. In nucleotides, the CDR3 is TGTGCCAGCAGCCCGCCAGGGTCTGGGGCCAACGTCCTGACTTTC. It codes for CASSPPGSGANVLTF.

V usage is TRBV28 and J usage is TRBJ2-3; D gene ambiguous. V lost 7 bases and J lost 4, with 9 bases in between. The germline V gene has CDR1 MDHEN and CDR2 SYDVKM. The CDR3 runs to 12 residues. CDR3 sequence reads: CASKNIADTQYF. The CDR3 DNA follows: TGTGCCAGCAAAAATATTGCAGATACGCAGTATTTT.

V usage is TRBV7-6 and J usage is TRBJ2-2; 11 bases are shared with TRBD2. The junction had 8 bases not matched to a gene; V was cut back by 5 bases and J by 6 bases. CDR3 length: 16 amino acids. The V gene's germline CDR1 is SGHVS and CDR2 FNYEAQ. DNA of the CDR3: TGTGCCAGCAGCCTACAAACTAGCGGGGGTGCCGGGGAGCTGTTTTTT. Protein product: CASSLQTSGGAGELFF.

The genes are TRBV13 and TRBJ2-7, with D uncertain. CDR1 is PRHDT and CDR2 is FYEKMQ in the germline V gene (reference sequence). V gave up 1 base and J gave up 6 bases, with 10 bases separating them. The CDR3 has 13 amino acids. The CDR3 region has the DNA TGTGCCAGCAGCTTAGAACGGGTCGGCGAGCAGTACTTC. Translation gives CASSLERVGEQYF.

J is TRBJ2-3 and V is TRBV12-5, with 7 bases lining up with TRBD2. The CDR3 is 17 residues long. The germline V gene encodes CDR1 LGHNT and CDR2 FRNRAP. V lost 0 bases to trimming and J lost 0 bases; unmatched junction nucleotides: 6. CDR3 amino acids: CASGLVLAGVSTDTQYF. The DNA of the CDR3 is TGTGCTAGTGGTTTGGTACTTGCGGGGGTTAGCACAGATACGCAGTATTTT.

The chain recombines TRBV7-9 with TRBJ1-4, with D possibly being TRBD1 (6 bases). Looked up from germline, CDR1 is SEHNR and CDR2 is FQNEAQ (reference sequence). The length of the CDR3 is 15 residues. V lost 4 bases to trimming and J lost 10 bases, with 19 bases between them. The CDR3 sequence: CASSSPRDTRVKLFF. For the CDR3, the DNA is TGTGCCAGCAGCTCCCCCCGGGACACCCGGGTAAAACTGTTTTTT.

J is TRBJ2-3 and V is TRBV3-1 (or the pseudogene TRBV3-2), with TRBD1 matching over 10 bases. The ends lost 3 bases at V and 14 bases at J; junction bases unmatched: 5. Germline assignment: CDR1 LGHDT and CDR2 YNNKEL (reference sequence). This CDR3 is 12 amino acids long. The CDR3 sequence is CASSQGDRGGYF. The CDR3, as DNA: TGTGCCAGCAGCCAGGGGGACAGGGGCGGGTATTTT.

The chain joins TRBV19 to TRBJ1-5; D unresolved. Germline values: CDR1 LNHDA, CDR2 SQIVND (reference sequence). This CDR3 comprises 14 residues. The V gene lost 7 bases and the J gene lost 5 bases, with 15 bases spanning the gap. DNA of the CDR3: TGTGCCAGTAAAGGTAGGGAGTGGGATCAGCCCCAGCATTTT. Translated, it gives CASKGREWDQPQHF.

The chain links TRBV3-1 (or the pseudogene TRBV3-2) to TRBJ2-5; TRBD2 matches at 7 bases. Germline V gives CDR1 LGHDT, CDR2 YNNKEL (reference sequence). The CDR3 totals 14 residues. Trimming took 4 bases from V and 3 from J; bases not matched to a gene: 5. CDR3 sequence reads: CASSLRSGKETQYF. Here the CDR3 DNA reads TGTGCCAGCAGCCTACGAAGCGGGAAAGAGACCCAGTACTTC.

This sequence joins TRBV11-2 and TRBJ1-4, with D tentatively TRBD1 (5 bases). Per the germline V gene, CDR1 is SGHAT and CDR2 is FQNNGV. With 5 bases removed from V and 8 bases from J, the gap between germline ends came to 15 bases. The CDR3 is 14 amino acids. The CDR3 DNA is TGTGCCAGCAGCAAGGGACGGAGGGAGGAAAAACTGTTTTTT. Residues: CASSKGRREEKLFF. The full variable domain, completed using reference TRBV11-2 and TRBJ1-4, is EAGVAQSPRYKIIEKRQSVAFWCNPISGHATLYWYQQILGQGPKLLIQFQNNGVVDDSQLPKDRFSAERLKGVDSTLKIQPAKLEDSAVYLCASSKGRREEKLFFGSGTQLSVL.

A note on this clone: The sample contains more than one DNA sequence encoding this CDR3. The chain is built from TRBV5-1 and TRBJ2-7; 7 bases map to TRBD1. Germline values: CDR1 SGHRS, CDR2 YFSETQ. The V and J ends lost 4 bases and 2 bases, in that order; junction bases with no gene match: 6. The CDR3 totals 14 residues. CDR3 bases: TGCGCCAGCAGCCTACCGGGACAGACCTACGAGCAGTACTTC. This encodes CASSLPGQTYEQYF.

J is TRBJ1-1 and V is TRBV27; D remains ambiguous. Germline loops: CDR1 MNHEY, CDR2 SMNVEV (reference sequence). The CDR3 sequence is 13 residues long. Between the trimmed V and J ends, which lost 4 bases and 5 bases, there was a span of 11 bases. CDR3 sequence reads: CASSWGGSTEAFF. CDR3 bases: TGTGCCAGCAGTTGGGGAGGGAGTACTGAAGCTTTCTTT.

The CDR3 DNA follows: TGTGCCAGCAGCCCGGGGGCCACTAGCGGGGGTGGACCCTACGAGCAGTACTTC. This encodes CASSPGATSGGGPYEQYF. The chain combines TRBV5-4 with TRBJ2-7; TRBD2 aligns across 11 bases. Losses at the gene ends were 4 bases for V and 2 bases for J; bases not matched to a gene: 14. CDR1 is SGHNT and CDR2 is YYREEE in the germline V gene (reference sequence). This CDR3 comprises 18 residues. Full variable domain (remainder filled in from reference TRBV5-4 and TRBJ2-7): ETGVTQSPTHLIKTRGQQVTLRCSSQSGHNTVSWYQQALGQGPQFIFQYYREEENGRGNFPPRFSGLQFPNYSSELNVNALELDDSALYLCASSPGATSGGGPYEQYFGPGTRLTVT.

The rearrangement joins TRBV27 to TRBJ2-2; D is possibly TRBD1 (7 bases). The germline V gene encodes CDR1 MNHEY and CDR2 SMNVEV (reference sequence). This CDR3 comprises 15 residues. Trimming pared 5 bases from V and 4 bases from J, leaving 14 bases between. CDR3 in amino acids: CASSRRGQTTGELFF. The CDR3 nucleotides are TGTGCCAGCAGTCGGAGGGGACAGACCACCGGGGAGCTGTTTTTT.

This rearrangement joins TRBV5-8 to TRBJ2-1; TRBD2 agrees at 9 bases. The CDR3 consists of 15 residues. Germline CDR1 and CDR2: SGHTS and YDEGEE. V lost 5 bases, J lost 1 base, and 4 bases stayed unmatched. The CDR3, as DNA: TGTGCCAGCAGGGCGGGGGGGAGTTCCTACAATGAGCAGTTCTTC. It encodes CASRAGGSSYNEQFF.

CDR3 coding DNA: TGTGCCAGCAGTTACCTTGTGGGAGCCACTGAAGCTTTCTTT. Residues: CASSYLVGATEAFF. V and J are TRBV6-5 and TRBJ1-1; D is ambiguous. The V end was cut by 2 bases, the J end by 4 bases, with 11 bases between. Per germline, CDR1 MNHEY and CDR2 SVGAGI. CDR3 length equals 14 residues.

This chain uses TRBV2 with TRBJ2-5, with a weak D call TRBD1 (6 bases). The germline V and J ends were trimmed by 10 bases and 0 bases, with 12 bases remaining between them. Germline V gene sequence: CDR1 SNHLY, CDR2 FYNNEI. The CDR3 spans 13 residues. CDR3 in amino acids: CATTTGYQETQYF. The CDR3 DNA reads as TGTGCCACTACCACAGGGTACCAAGAGACCCAGTACTTC.

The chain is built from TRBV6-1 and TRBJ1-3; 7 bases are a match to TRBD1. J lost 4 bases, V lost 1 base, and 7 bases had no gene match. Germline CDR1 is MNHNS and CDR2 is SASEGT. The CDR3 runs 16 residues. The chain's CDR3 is CASSEDVRGRGNTIYF. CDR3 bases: TGTGCCAGCAGTGAAGATGTAAGGGGGCGAGGAAACACCATATATTTT.

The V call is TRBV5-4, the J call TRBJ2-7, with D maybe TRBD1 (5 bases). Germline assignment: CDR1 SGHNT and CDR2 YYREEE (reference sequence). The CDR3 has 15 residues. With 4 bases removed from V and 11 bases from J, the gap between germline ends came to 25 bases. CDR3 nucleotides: TGTGCCAGCAGCGCGCCGGGTGAAGGGGATACTGGCGAGTACGTC. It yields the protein CASSAPGEGDTGEYV.

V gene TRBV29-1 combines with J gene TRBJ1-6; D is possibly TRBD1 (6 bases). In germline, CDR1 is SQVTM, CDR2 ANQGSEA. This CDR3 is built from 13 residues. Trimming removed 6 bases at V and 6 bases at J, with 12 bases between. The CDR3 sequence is CSVRGQRNSPLHF. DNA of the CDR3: TGCAGCGTCAGGGGCCAACGTAATTCACCCCTCCACTTT.